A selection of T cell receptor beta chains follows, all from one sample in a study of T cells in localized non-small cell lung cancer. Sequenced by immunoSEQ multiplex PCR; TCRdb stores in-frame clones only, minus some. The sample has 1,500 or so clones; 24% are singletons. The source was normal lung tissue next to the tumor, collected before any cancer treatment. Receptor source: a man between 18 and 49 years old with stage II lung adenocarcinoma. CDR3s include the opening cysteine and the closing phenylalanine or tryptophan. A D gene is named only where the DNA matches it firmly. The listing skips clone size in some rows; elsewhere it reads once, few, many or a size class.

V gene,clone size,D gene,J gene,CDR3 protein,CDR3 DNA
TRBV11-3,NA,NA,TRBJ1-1,CASSLDGSRGSEAFF,TGTGCCAGCAGCTTGGATGGTTCGAGGGGATCTGAAGCTTTCTTT
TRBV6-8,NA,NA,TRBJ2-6,CASSPGLIGANVLTF,TGTGCCAGCAGCCCCGGTCTCATCGGGGCCAACGTCCTGACTTTC
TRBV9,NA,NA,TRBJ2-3,CASSVGPTDTQYF,TGTGCCAGCAGCGTAGGGCCCACAGATACGCAGTATTTT
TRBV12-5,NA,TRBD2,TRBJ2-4,CASGLGLAGTNIQYF,TGTGCTAGTGGTTTGGGACTAGCGGGGACTAACATTCAGTACTTC
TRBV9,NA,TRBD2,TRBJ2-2,CASSPWLAGGPGTGELFF,TGTGCCAGCAGTCCCTGGCTAGCGGGGGGGCCTGGCACCGGGGAGCTGTTTTTT
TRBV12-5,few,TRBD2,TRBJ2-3,CASAIGGADDTQYF,TGTGCTAGTGCGATCGGGGGGGCGGATGATACGCAGTATTTT
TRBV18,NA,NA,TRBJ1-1,CASSRDVNTEAFF,TGTGCCAGCTCCCGGGACGTGAACACTGAAGCTTTCTTT
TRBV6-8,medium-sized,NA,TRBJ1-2,CASSIPPLRSDYGYTF,TGTGCCAGCAGTATCCCCCCCCTTCGTTCGGACTATGGCTACACCTTC
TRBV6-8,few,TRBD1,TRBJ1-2,CASRQGQGHGYTF,TGTGCCAGCAGACAAGGACAGGGGCATGGCTACACCTTC
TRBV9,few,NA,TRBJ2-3,CASSPVAASTDTQYF,TGTGCCAGCAGTCCCGTAGCGGCCAGCACAGATACGCAGTATTTT
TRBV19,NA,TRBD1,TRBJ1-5,CASAGGQGPGQPQHF,TGTGCCAGTGCAGGGGGACAGGGCCCCGGGCAGCCCCAGCATTTT
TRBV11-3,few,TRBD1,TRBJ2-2,CASSSGTASTGELFF,TGTGCCAGCAGCTCTGGGACAGCCAGCACCGGGGAGCTGTTTTTT
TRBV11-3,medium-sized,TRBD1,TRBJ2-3,CASSLDQGADTQYF,TGTGCCAGCAGCCTGGACCAGGGGGCAGATACGCAGTATTTT
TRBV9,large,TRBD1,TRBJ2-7,CASRTDRGLSYEQYF,TGTGCCAGCAGAACGGACAGGGGCCTCTCCTACGAGCAGTACTTC
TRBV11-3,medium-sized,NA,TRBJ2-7,CASSSRDWGSYEQYF,TGTGCCAGCAGCTCCCGGGACTGGGGCTCCTACGAGCAGTACTTC
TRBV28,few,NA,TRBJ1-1,CASSSVNRPFSEAFF,TGTGCCAGCAGTTCGGTGAACAGGCCCTTTAGTGAAGCTTTCTTT
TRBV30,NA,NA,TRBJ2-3,CAWSVRMDTQYF,TGTGCCTGGAGTGTACGAATGGATACGCAGTATTTT
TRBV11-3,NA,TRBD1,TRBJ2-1,CASSFRDRGHDEQFF,TGTGCCAGCAGCTTCCGGGACAGAGGTCACGATGAGCAGTTCTTC
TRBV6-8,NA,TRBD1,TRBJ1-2,CASSYQDTGGGYTF,TGTGCCAGCAGTTACCAAGACACAGGGGGCGGCTACACCTTC
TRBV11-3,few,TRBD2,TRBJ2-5,CASRTPLAGDQETQYF,TGTGCCAGCCGAACACCACTAGCGGGGGACCAAGAGACCCAGTACTTC
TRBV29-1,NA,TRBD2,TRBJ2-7,CSHLAGGLGEQYF,TGCAGCCATCTAGCGGGGGGCCTCGGCGAGCAGTACTTC
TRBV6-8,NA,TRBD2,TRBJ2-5,CASRDRGGIQETQYF,TGTGCCAGCAGGGATCGGGGGGGGATCCAAGAGACCCAGTACTTC
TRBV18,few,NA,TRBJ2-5,CASSPMGKETQYF,TGTGCCAGCTCACCAATGGGCAAAGAGACCCAGTACTTC
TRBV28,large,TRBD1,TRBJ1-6,CASSPTGVPWGSPLHF,TGTGCCAGCAGCCCAACAGGGGTGCCTTGGGGATCACCCCTCCACTTT